The present TCR beta chain was sequenced within a study of T-cell reconstitution after alpha-beta-depleted transplantation in children. Unique molecular identifiers were used to barcode this TCRbeta library. One entry per CDR3 protein, called by TCRdb with MiXCR from the PCR reads. Among about 120,000 distinct CDR3 sequences listed, around 10% were seen once. This sequence originates from a boy between 2 and 15 years old with acute lymphoblastic leukemia, due to receive a stem cell transplant. The sample consisted of PBMCs, taken before TCRalphabeta/CD19-depleted stem cell transplant.

Written as DNA, the CDR3 is TGTGCCAGCAGCTGGCCGGGACTAGCGCGGAATGAGCAGTTCTTC. As protein: CASSWPGLARNEQFF. The gene calls are TRBV7-9 and TRBJ2-1; TRBD2 matches 10 bases. Germline CDR1 SEHNR, CDR2 FQNEAQ (reference sequence). This CDR3 comprises 15 residues. V dropped 4 bases and J dropped 7; count of bases not matched to a gene: 7.